This TCR beta chain was obtained from a study of T-cell memory formation after mild COVID-19. This clonotype was observed a handful of times. As yet, its antigen is unknown. A 5'RACE reaction primed in the constant segment made cDNA libraries of TCR alpha and TCR beta, and these carried sample barcodes and UMIs. TCRdb ran MiXCR on the 5' RACE reads and lists one entry per CDR3 protein. The table has 550,000 to 600,000 distinct CDR3 sequences, about 22% seen once. Trimming removed 3 bases from V and 3 bases from J; junction bases left unmatched: 4. CDR3 length equals 15 residues. Germline assignment: CDR1 LGHNA and CDR2 YNFKEQ. Findings and caveats of the study: Contracting clones, day 15 to 85, had balanced CD4/CD8, and later expanders favored CD4+.

The receptor was isolated from an adult woman who had mild COVID-19 (a few samples of this study predate the infection). Cell type and time point are not known. The sample comprised PBMCs or a T cell subset sorted from them (not recorded which). V gene TRBV4-2 combines with J gene TRBJ1-4, with 7 bases aligning to TRBD1. The CDR3 loop is CASSHSDRANEKLFF. The CDR3, as DNA: TGTGCCAGCAGCCATTCCGACAGGGCTAATGAAAAACTGTTTTTT.